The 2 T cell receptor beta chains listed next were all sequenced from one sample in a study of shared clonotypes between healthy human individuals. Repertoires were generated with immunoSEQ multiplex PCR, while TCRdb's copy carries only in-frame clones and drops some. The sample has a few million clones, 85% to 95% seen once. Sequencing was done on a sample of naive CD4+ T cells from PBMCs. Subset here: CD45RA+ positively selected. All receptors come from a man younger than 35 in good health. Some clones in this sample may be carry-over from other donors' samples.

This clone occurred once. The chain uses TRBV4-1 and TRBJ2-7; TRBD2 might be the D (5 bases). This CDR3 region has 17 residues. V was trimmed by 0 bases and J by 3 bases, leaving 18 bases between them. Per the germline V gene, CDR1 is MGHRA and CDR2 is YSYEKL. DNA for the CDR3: TGCGCCAGCAGCCAAGATAGTTCAGCGGCTCTCGGCTACGAGCAGTACTTC. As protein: CASSQDSSAALGYEQYF.

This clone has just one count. The CDR3 loop is CATTPDPTGSSYEQYF. The CDR3 DNA reads TGTGCCACCACCCCGGACCCCACAGGTTCCTCCTACGAGCAGTACTTC. The chain links TRBV15 to TRBJ2-7; TRBD1 is a possible D gene (5 bases). The V gene's germline CDR1 is LNHNV and CDR2 YYDKDF (reference sequence). V was shortened by 7 bases and J by 0 bases, with 19 bases between the two germline ends. The CDR3 runs 16 residues.